This TCR beta chain was observed in a study of cytomegalovirus exposure and HLA in healthy donors. Donors were drawn from the approximately 130-subject validation cohort, separate from the approximately 620-subject first cohort. This clone was picked up one time. Sequencing was performed with immunoSEQ multiplex PCR; in TCRdb, only in-frame clones are kept and a portion is missing. Of about 260,000 clones detected, roughly 91% appear once; the ten largest clones hold roughly 3%. The germline V gene has CDR1 SGHTA and CDR2 FQGNSA. V was shortened by 5 bases and J by 5 bases, with 9 bases between the two germline ends. This CDR3 contains 12 residues.

The chain uses TRBV7-2 and TRBJ2-5; D not resolved. The TCR sequence derives from a woman aged 30 to 39 in good health and CMV-seronegative. Sequences were obtained from PBMCs. CDR3 sequence (DNA): TGTGCCAGCAGCCATAGATCGGAGACCCAGTACTTC. Encoded protein: CASSHRSETQYF.